This is a list of T cell receptor beta chains from one sample in a study of cytomegalovirus exposure and HLA in healthy donors. Sequenced by immunoSEQ multiplex PCR; TCRdb stores in-frame clones only, minus some. The sample consists of about 120,000 clones, under 90% of them appearing once. Sequences were obtained from PBMCs. The receptors here all came from a female donor in good health and CMV-seropositive. Both conserved end residues are part of each CDR3. D genes are given only for firm matches. Clone size is not always given. Where it is, it says once, few, many or a class for expanded clones.

abundance: -; v_gene: TRBV7-6; j_gene: TRBJ2-1; d_gene: TRBD2; CDR3nt: TGTGCCAGCAGCGGAGCTTTGATAGCGGGGGCCTACAATGAGCAGTTCTTC; CDR3aa: CASSGALIAGAYNEQFF
abundance: -; v_gene: TRBV5-1; j_gene: TRBJ1-1; d_gene: TRBD1; CDR3nt: TGCGCCAGCAGCTTAAGGGGGCTCGAGAACACTGAAGCTTTCTTT; CDR3aa: CASSLRGLENTEAFF
abundance: -; v_gene: TRBV7-2; j_gene: TRBJ1-1; d_gene: TRBD1; CDR3nt: TGTGCCAGCTCCCTCTTGGTGACAGGGAATGCTTTCTTT; CDR3aa: CASSLLVTGNAFF
abundance: -; v_gene: TRBV7-8; j_gene: TRBJ2-7; d_gene: -; CDR3nt: TGTGCCAGCAGCTCCGGGTACAGGCGTCAGAACGAGCAGTACTTC; CDR3aa: CASSSGYRRQNEQYF
abundance: -; v_gene: TRBV6-6; j_gene: TRBJ2-7; d_gene: -; CDR3nt: TGTGCCAGCAGTTACATGGGGACAAGTCTCTACGAGCAGTACTTC; CDR3aa: CASSYMGTSLYEQYF
abundance: -; v_gene: TRBV13; j_gene: TRBJ2-1; d_gene: -; CDR3nt: TGTGCCAGCAGCTTAGAGGGGGGGCCCCGGACCTACAATGAGCAGTTCTTC; CDR3aa: CASSLEGGPRTYNEQFF
abundance: -; v_gene: TRBV20-1; j_gene: TRBJ2-7; d_gene: -; CDR3nt: TGCAGTGTGCGAACCTCCTACGAGCAGTACTTC; CDR3aa: CSVRTSYEQYF
abundance: once; v_gene: TRBV9; j_gene: TRBJ1-5; d_gene: TRBD1; CDR3nt: TGTGCCAGCAGCGGGGGACAGGGGGTCGGTCAGCCCCAGCATTTT; CDR3aa: CASSGGQGVGQPQHF
abundance: -; v_gene: TRBV15; j_gene: TRBJ2-3; d_gene: -; CDR3nt: TGTGCCACCAGCAGAGGCAGGGGATCAACAGATACGCAGTATTTT; CDR3aa: CATSRGRGSTDTQYF
abundance: -; v_gene: TRBV6-1; j_gene: TRBJ2-7; d_gene: -; CDR3nt: TGTGCCAGCAGTGAAAGGACAGTCTTCTACTACGAGCAGTACTTC; CDR3aa: CASSERTVFYYEQYF
abundance: -; v_gene: TRBV5-8; j_gene: TRBJ1-2; d_gene: -; CDR3nt: TGTGCCAGCAGCTTGGGCCAGAAGTATGGCTACACCTTC; CDR3aa: CASSLGQKYGYTF
abundance: -; v_gene: TRBV5-1; j_gene: TRBJ2-3; d_gene: TRBD1; CDR3nt: TGCGCCAGCAGCTTGGTGACAGGGGGTTCAGATACGCAGTATTTT; CDR3aa: CASSLVTGGSDTQYF
abundance: -; v_gene: TRBV7-6; j_gene: TRBJ1-3; d_gene: -; CDR3nt: TGTGCCAGCAGCTTTTTAGCTGAGGGAGGTACTGGAAACACCATATATTTT; CDR3aa: CASSFLAEGGTGNTIYF
abundance: -; v_gene: TRBV5-1; j_gene: TRBJ2-1; d_gene: TRBD2; CDR3nt: TGCGCCAGCAGCCCGCTAGGGACTAGCGGGGGTAATGAGCAGTTCTTC; CDR3aa: CASSPLGTSGGNEQFF
abundance: -; v_gene: TRBV6-6; j_gene: TRBJ1-1; d_gene: -; CDR3nt: TGTGCCAGCAGTTACTCAAGGGGATCGAGGAACACTGAAGCTTTCTTT; CDR3aa: CASSYSRGSRNTEAFF
abundance: -; v_gene: TRBV30; j_gene: TRBJ2-3; d_gene: TRBD1; CDR3nt: TGTGCCTGGAGTCTCCTCCTGGACAGGGGCAACACAGATACGCAGTATTTT; CDR3aa: CAWSLLLDRGNTDTQYF
abundance: -; v_gene: TRBV25-1; j_gene: TRBJ1-6; d_gene: TRBD1; CDR3nt: TGTGCCAGCAAGGGACAGGGTAGATCACCCCTCCACTTT; CDR3aa: CASKGQGRSPLHF
abundance: -; v_gene: TRBV27; j_gene: TRBJ2-7; d_gene: -; CDR3nt: TGTGCCAGCGGTCAAGGAGGGGACCCCCACGAGCAGTACTTC; CDR3aa: CASGQGGDPHEQYF
abundance: -; v_gene: TRBV6-1; j_gene: TRBJ1-5; d_gene: -; CDR3nt: TGTGCCAGCACTTTCGGGGGTGGGGCTAGTCAGCCCCAGCATTTT; CDR3aa: CASTFGGGASQPQHF
abundance: -; v_gene: TRBV30; j_gene: TRBJ1-5; d_gene: TRBD1; CDR3nt: TGTGCCTGGAGGGGGACAGGCGACCAGCCCCAGCATTTT; CDR3aa: CAWRGTGDQPQHF
abundance: -; v_gene: TRBV6-5; j_gene: TRBJ1-3; d_gene: TRBD1; CDR3nt: TGTGCCAGCAGTTCCCAGGGGGCTACCGGAAACACCATATATTTT; CDR3aa: CASSSQGATGNTIYF
abundance: -; v_gene: TRBV12-5; j_gene: TRBJ2-1; d_gene: TRBD2; CDR3nt: TGTGCTAGTGGCCTCAGCGGGGGGGCCTACAATGAGCAGTTCTTC; CDR3aa: CASGLSGGAYNEQFF
abundance: -; v_gene: TRBV25-1; j_gene: TRBJ2-1; d_gene: TRBD2; CDR3nt: TGTGCCAGCAGACTAGCGGGGAGCTCCTACAATGAGCAGTTCTTC; CDR3aa: CASRLAGSSYNEQFF
abundance: -; v_gene: TRBV5-6; j_gene: TRBJ2-7; d_gene: -; CDR3nt: TGTGCCAGCAGCTTGGCCCGCGGGGACTACGAGCAGTACTTC; CDR3aa: CASSLARGDYEQYF
abundance: -; v_gene: TRBV10-3; j_gene: TRBJ1-6; d_gene: -; CDR3nt: TGTGCCATCAGTGAGTCGCAACAGACCCTCCACTTT; CDR3aa: CAISESQQTLHF
abundance: -; v_gene: TRBV11-2; j_gene: TRBJ2-4; d_gene: -; CDR3nt: TGTGCCAGCAGCTTAAATCCGGGGAAAAACATTCAGTACTTC; CDR3aa: CASSLNPGKNIQYF
abundance: once; v_gene: TRBV2; j_gene: TRBJ1-1; d_gene: -; CDR3nt: TGTGCCAGCAGGTGGCACCTACAGGGACGGTATGAAGCTTTCTTT; CDR3aa: CASRWHLQGRYEAFF
abundance: -; v_gene: TRBV9; j_gene: TRBJ2-1; d_gene: -; CDR3nt: TGTGCCAGCAGTCCCCGGGGGGCAAGCTCCTACAATGAGCAGTTCTTC; CDR3aa: CASSPRGASSYNEQFF
abundance: -; v_gene: TRBV4-1; j_gene: TRBJ2-3; d_gene: -; CDR3nt: TGCGCCAGCAGCCGAGATATGAGGCGGGGCTTAGGGACAGATACGCAGTATTTT; CDR3aa: CASSRDMRRGLGTDTQYF
abundance: -; v_gene: TRBV9; j_gene: TRBJ2-2; d_gene: -; CDR3nt: TGTGCCAGCAGATTGGGGGGTCCGGGGACCGGGGAGCTGTTTTTT; CDR3aa: CASRLGGPGTGELFF
abundance: -; v_gene: TRBV4-1; j_gene: TRBJ1-4; d_gene: -; CDR3nt: TGCGCCAGCAGCCCAAACAGGGCCACTAATGAAAAACTGTTTTTT; CDR3aa: CASSPNRATNEKLFF
abundance: -; v_gene: TRBV2; j_gene: TRBJ1-6; d_gene: TRBD1; CDR3nt: TGTGCCAGCGGGGACAGGGCTTATAATTCACCCCTCCACTTT; CDR3aa: CASGDRAYNSPLHF
abundance: -; v_gene: TRBV6-5; j_gene: TRBJ1-2; d_gene: TRBD1; CDR3nt: TGTGCCAGCAGTTACTCGTTAACAGGGGGGGACTATGGCTACACCTTC; CDR3aa: CASSYSLTGGDYGYTF
abundance: -; v_gene: TRBV5-6; j_gene: TRBJ2-5; d_gene: -; CDR3nt: TGTGCCAGCAGCTTGGGCGTACAAGAGACCCAGTACTTC; CDR3aa: CASSLGVQETQYF
abundance: -; v_gene: TRBV2; j_gene: TRBJ1-1; d_gene: -; CDR3nt: TGTGCCAGCAGTGGGGTAGCGAACACTGAAGCTTTCTTT; CDR3aa: CASSGVANTEAFF
abundance: few; v_gene: TRBV5-5; j_gene: TRBJ1-2; d_gene: TRBD1; CDR3nt: TGTGCCAGCAGCTTGGACAGGGGGCTCTATGGCTACACCTTC; CDR3aa: CASSLDRGLYGYTF
abundance: -; v_gene: TRBV6-5; j_gene: TRBJ2-4; d_gene: -; CDR3nt: TGTGCCAGCAGTTACTCGAGCAGAGGGATCAACATTCAGTACTTC; CDR3aa: CASSYSSRGINIQYF
abundance: -; v_gene: TRBV27; j_gene: TRBJ1-2; d_gene: TRBD1; CDR3nt: TGTGCCAGCAGTTTAAGACAGGGGCTCTATGGCTACACCTTC; CDR3aa: CASSLRQGLYGYTF
abundance: -; v_gene: TRBV30; j_gene: TRBJ2-5; d_gene: TRBD1; CDR3nt: TGTGCCTGGAGGGTTAAGGACAGGGTTGCTGAGCAGTACTTC; CDR3aa: CAWRVKDRVAEQYF
abundance: -; v_gene: TRBV9; j_gene: TRBJ2-2; d_gene: -; CDR3nt: TGTGCCAGCAGCCCTCAGGGGTCCCGTGTCGCCGGGGAGCTGTTTTTT; CDR3aa: CASSPQGSRVAGELFF
abundance: -; v_gene: TRBV25-1; j_gene: TRBJ1-5; d_gene: -; CDR3nt: TGTGCCAGCAGCAGGGGACCGGGCGATCAGCCCCAGCATTTT; CDR3aa: CASSRGPGDQPQHF
abundance: -; v_gene: TRBV4-1; j_gene: TRBJ2-1; d_gene: TRBD2; CDR3nt: TGCGCCAGCAGCCAAGATTTAGGACTAGCGGGGGATGAGCAGTTCTTC; CDR3aa: CASSQDLGLAGDEQFF
abundance: few; v_gene: TRBV19; j_gene: TRBJ2-7; d_gene: -; CDR3nt: TGTGCCAGTAGTGTCCAGGTCCACAATACCTACGAGCAGTACTTC; CDR3aa: CASSVQVHNTYEQYF
abundance: few; v_gene: TRBV7-9; j_gene: TRBJ2-7; d_gene: -; CDR3nt: TGTGCCAGCAGCTTAATGACAGTCCGCGAGCAGTACTTC; CDR3aa: CASSLMTVREQYF
abundance: -; v_gene: TRBV2; j_gene: TRBJ2-2; d_gene: -; CDR3nt: TGTGCCAGCTCTCCCCGGGGTAACACCGGGGAGCTGTTTTTT; CDR3aa: CASSPRGNTGELFF
abundance: -; v_gene: TRBV6-1; j_gene: TRBJ2-7; d_gene: TRBD2; CDR3nt: TGTGCCAGCAGTGATAGCGGGGGGCCTCCCTACGAGCAGTACTTC; CDR3aa: CASSDSGGPPYEQYF
abundance: -; v_gene: TRBV27; j_gene: TRBJ1-5; d_gene: TRBD1; CDR3nt: TGTGCCAGCAGTTTAAATGGACAGGGATATCAGCCCCAGCATTTT; CDR3aa: CASSLNGQGYQPQHF
abundance: -; v_gene: TRBV16; j_gene: TRBJ1-4; d_gene: -; CDR3nt: TGTGCCAGCAGCCAAGATCAGGGAATACTGTTTTTT; CDR3aa: CASSQDQGILFF
abundance: -; v_gene: TRBV7-9; j_gene: TRBJ1-1; d_gene: -; CDR3nt: TGTGCCAGCAGCCGGGGCCGTGGGGGGTGGGGGAACACTGAAGCTTTCTTT; CDR3aa: CASSRGRGGWGNTEAFF
abundance: once; v_gene: TRBV5-1; j_gene: TRBJ1-3; d_gene: -; CDR3nt: TGCGCCAGCAGCTTGGAACAGGCCGGAAACACCATATATTTT; CDR3aa: CASSLEQAGNTIYF
abundance: -; v_gene: TRBV4-2; j_gene: TRBJ1-1; d_gene: -; CDR3nt: TGTGCCAGCAGCCAAGATGGGATGGCAGGGGCCCCGGGGACTGAAGCTTTCTTT; CDR3aa: CASSQDGMAGAPGTEAFF
abundance: -; v_gene: TRBV6-6; j_gene: TRBJ1-5; d_gene: -; CDR3nt: TGTGCCAGCAGTGCCGGGACTATTAATCAGCCCCAGCATTTT; CDR3aa: CASSAGTINQPQHF
abundance: -; v_gene: TRBV5-1; j_gene: TRBJ1-1; d_gene: -; CDR3nt: TGCGCCAGCAGAGCGGGCACTGAAGCTTTCTTT; CDR3aa: CASRAGTEAFF
abundance: -; v_gene: TRBV15; j_gene: TRBJ2-3; d_gene: TRBD2; CDR3nt: TGTGCCACCAGCAGAGATTGGACTAGCGGGGGCGGTACGCAGTATTTT; CDR3aa: CATSRDWTSGGGTQYF
abundance: -; v_gene: TRBV7-9; j_gene: TRBJ2-3; d_gene: TRBD2; CDR3nt: TGTGCCAGCAGCTTTCCCGTTAGCGGGGGGGCCACAGATACGCAGTATTTT; CDR3aa: CASSFPVSGGATDTQYF
abundance: -; v_gene: TRBV29-1; j_gene: TRBJ2-7; d_gene: TRBD1; CDR3nt: TGCAGCGTTGAGGGGGGGACAGGGAAGAACTACGAGCAGTACTTC; CDR3aa: CSVEGGTGKNYEQYF
abundance: -; v_gene: TRBV28; j_gene: TRBJ2-5; d_gene: -; CDR3nt: TGTGCCAGCAGGAGGGGGGGCGGGGAGACCCAGTACTTC; CDR3aa: CASRRGGGETQYF
abundance: -; v_gene: TRBV28; j_gene: TRBJ2-7; d_gene: TRBD1; CDR3nt: TGTGCCAGCAGTTTAAGGGACAGGGGATCCTACGAGCAGTACTTC; CDR3aa: CASSLRDRGSYEQYF